This TCR beta chain was obtained from a study of T cells in narcolepsy. Regarding the study as a whole: Same-patient CSF and blood CD4+ T cell clonotypes included HCRT-specific and TRIB2-specific autoreactive ones.

The data were produced by immunoSEQ multiplex PCR, yet TCRdb's version contains in-frame clones alone and is incomplete. This repertoire shows tens of thousands of clones, 80% to 85% found once; its top ten account for roughly 2.5%. This clone was found once. Its antigen is unknown. The CDR3 length is 16 residues. Trimming left V 4 bases short and J 4 bases short, with 19 bases between. Germline loops: CDR1 SNHLY, CDR2 FYNNEI. The chain uses TRBV2 and TRBJ1-2, with a possible D match to TRBD1 (5 bases). This TCR was recovered from a human donor with narcolepsy. The sequenced sample consisted of CD45RA- memory CD4+ T cells from PBMCs. CDR3 amino acids: CASSGGIGDAGYGYTF. CDR3 nucleotide sequence: TGTGCCAGCAGTGGGGGCATAGGGGACGCTGGCTATGGCTACACCTTC. The whole variable domain, filled in from reference TRBV2 and TRBJ1-2, reads EPEVTQTPSHQVTQMGQEVILRCVPISNHLYFYWYRQILGQKVEFLVSFYNNEISEKSEIFDDQFSVERPDGSNFTLKIRSTKLEDSAMYFCASSGGIGDAGYGYTFGSGTRLTVV.